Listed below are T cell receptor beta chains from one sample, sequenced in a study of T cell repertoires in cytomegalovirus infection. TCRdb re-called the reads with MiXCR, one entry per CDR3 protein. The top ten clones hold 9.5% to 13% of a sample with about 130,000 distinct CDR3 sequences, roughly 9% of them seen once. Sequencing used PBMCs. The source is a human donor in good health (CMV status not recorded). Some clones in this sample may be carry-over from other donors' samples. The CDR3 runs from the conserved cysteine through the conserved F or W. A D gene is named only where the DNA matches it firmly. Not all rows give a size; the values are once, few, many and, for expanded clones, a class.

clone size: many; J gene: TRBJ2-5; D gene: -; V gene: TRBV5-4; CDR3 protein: CASSFTIEETQYF; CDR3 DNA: TGTGCCAGCAGCTTTACTATAGAAGAGACCCAGTACTTC
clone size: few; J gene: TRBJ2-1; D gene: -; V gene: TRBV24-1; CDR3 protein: CATICYLGNEQFF; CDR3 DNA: TGTGCCACCATATGTTACCTCGGCAATGAGCAGTTCTTC
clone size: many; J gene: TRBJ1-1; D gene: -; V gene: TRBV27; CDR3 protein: CASSLGRVNTEAFF; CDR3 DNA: TGTGCCAGCAGTTTAGGTCGGGTGAACACTGAAGCTTTCTTT
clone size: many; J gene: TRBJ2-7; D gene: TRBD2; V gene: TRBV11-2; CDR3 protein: CASSAQRTSEYEQYF; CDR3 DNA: TGTGCCAGCAGCGCCCAACGGACTAGCGAGTACGAGCAGTACTTC
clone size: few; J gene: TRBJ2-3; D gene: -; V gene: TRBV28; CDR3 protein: CATGRDADTQYF; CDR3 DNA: TGTGCCACCGGGCGGGACGCAGATACGCAGTATTTT
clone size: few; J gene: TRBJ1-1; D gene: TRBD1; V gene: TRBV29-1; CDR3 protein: CSVDREIMNTEAFF; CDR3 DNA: TGCAGCGTGGACAGGGAGATAATGAACACTGAAGCTTTCTTT
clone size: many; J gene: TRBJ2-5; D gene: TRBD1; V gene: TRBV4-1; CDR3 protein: CASSQDGRTGETQYF; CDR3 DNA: TGCGCCAGCAGCCAAGACGGAAGGACAGGGGAGACCCAGTACTTC
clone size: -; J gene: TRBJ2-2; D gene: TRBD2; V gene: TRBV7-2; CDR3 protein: CASSQEGSGVTGELFF; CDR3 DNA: TGTGCCAGCAGCCAAGAGGGTAGCGGGGTCACCGGGGAGCTGTTTTTT
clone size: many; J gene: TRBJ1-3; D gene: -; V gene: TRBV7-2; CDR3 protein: CASSPASTQSSGNTIYF; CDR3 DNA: TGTGCCAGCAGCCCCGCTTCCACCCAAAGCTCTGGAAACACCATATATTTT
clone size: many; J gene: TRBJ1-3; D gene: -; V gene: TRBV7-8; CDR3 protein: CASRLGTNSGNTIYF; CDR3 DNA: TGTGCCAGCAGGCTCGGGACGAACTCTGGAAACACCATATATTTT
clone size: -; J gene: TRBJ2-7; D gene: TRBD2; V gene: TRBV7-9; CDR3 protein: CASSPSTSGAYEQYF; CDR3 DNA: TGTGCCAGCAGCCCGTCTACTAGCGGGGCGTACGAGCAGTACTTC
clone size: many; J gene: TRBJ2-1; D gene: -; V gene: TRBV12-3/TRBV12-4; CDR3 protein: CASSLGPIIYNEQFF; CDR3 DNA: TGTGCCAGCAGCCTCGGGCCCATAATCTACAATGAGCAGTTCTTC
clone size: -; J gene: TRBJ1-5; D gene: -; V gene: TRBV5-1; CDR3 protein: CASSLEHYTNNQPQHF; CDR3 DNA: TGCGCCAGCAGCTTGGAGCACTACACGAACAATCAGCCCCAGCATTTT
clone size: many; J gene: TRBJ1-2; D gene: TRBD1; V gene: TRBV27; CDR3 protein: CASSSGQALYGYTF; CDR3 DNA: TGTGCCAGCAGTTCGGGACAGGCCCTTTATGGCTACACCTTC
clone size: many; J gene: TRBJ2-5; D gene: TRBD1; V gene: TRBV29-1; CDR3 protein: CSVTPGGPEETQYF; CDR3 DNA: TGCAGCGTGACACCAGGGGGCCCGGAAGAGACCCAGTACTTC
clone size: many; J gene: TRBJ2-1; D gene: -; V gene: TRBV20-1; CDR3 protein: CSARNGIKTYNEQFF; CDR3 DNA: TGCAGTGCTAGGAACGGGATAAAGACCTACAATGAGCAGTTCTTC
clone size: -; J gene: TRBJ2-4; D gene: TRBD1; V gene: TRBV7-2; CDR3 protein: CASSRPGQGTKNIQYF; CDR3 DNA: TGTGCCAGCAGCAGACCGGGACAGGGGACCAAAAACATTCAGTACTTC
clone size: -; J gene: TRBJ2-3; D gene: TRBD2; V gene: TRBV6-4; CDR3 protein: CASSPTSGGADTQYF; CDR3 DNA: TGTGCCAGCAGTCCGACTAGCGGGGGTGCAGATACGCAGTATTTT
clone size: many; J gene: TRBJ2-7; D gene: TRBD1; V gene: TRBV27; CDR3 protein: CASSLPGTGREQYF; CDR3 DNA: TGTGCCAGCAGTCTCCCCGGGACAGGGCGCGAGCAGTACTTC
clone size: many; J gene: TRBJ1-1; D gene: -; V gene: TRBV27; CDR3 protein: CASKAGANTEAFF; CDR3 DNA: TGTGCCAGCAAAGCAGGGGCGAACACTGAAGCTTTCTTT
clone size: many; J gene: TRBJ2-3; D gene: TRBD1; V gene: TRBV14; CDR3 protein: CASSTRDSYTDTQYF; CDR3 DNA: TGTGCCAGCAGCACCCGGGACAGCTACACAGATACGCAGTATTTT
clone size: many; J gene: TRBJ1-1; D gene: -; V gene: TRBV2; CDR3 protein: CASSGDSKNTEAFF; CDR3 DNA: TGTGCCAGCAGTGGAGACAGCAAGAACACTGAAGCTTTCTTT
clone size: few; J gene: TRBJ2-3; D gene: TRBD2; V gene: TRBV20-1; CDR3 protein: CSAPRAGVPDTQYF; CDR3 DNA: TGCAGTGCCCCAAGAGCGGGGGTCCCCGATACGCAGTATTTT
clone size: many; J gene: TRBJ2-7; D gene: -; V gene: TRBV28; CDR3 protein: CASTFSGEQYF; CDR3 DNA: TGTGCCAGCACCTTCAGCGGTGAGCAGTACTTC
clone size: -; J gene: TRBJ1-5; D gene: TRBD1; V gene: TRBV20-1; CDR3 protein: CSAPTGGGNQPQHF; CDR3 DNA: TGCAGTGCCCCGACAGGGGGCGGCAATCAGCCCCAGCATTTT
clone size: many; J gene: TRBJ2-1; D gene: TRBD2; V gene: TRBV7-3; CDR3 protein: CASSLKPPSGNNEQFF; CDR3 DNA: TGTGCCAGCAGCTTAAAGCCGCCTAGCGGAAACAATGAGCAGTTCTTC
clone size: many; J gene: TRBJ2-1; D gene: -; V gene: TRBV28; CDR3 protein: CASRHLSRNEQFF; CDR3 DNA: TGTGCCAGCAGGCACCTTTCTAGGAATGAGCAGTTCTTC
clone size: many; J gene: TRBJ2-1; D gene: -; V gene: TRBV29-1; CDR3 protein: CSVEGLALSSYNEQFF; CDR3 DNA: TGCAGCGTCGAAGGGCTAGCCTTGAGCTCCTACAATGAGCAGTTCTTC
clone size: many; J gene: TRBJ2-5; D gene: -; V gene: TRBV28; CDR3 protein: CASSPLDSVEETQYF; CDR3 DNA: TGTGCCAGCAGTCCACTAGACAGCGTAGAAGAGACCCAGTACTTC
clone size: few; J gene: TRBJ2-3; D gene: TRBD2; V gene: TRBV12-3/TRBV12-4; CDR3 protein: CASTLLAGGGDTQYF; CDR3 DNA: TGTGCCAGCACCCTACTAGCGGGGGGGGGTGATACGCAGTATTTT
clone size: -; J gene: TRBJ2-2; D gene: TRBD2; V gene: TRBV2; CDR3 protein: CASSDPSGGPSNTGELFF; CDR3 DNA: TGTGCCAGCAGTGATCCCAGCGGGGGGCCTTCGAACACCGGGGAGCTGTTTTTT
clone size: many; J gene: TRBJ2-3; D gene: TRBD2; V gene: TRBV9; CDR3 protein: CASSLGRAGVTDTQYF; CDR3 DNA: TGTGCCAGCAGCCTCGGGAGAGCGGGGGTCACAGATACGCAGTATTTT
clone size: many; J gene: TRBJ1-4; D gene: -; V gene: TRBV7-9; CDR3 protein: CASSFLDTEKLFF; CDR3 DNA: TGTGCCAGCAGCTTCCTTGATACAGAAAAACTGTTTTTT
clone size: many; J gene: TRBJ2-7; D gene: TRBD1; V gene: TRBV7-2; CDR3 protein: CASSLGTGRTYEQYF; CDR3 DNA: TGTGCCAGCAGCTTAGGGACAGGGCGGACCTACGAGCAGTACTTC
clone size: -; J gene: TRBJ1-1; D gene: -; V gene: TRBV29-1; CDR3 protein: CSVDRGYTEAFF; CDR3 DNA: TGCAGCGTTGACAGGGGTTACACTGAAGCTTTCTTT
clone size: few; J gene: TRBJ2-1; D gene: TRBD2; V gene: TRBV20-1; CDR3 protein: CSARLAGPYNEQFF; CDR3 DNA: TGCAGTGCTCGACTAGCGGGACCCTACAATGAGCAGTTCTTC
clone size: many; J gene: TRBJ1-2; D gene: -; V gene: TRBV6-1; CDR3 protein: CASRQPGAGSRSWGYTF; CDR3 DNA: TGTGCCAGCAGACAACCGGGGGCCGGATCCCGGTCATGGGGCTACACCTTC
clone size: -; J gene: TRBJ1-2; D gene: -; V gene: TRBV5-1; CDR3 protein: CASSLGSRDGYTF; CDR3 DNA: TGCGCCAGCAGCTTGGGCAGTCGTGATGGCTACACCTTC
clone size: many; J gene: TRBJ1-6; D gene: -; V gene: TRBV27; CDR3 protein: CASRGSGAHNSPLHF; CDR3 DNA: TGTGCCAGCAGGGGTTCGGGTGCGCATAATTCACCCCTCCACTTT
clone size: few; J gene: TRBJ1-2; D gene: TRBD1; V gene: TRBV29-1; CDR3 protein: CSVGAGDRAGGYTF; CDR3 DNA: TGCAGCGTCGGCGCGGGAGACAGGGCGGGCGGCTACACCTTC
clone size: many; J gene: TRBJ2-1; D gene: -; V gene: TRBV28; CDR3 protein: CASSSKFEQFF; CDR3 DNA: TGTGCCAGCAGTTCCAAATTTGAGCAGTTCTTC
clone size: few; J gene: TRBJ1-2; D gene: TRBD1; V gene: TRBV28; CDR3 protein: CASSLLQGAHGYTF; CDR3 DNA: TGTGCCAGCAGTTTACTCCAGGGGGCTCATGGCTACACCTTC
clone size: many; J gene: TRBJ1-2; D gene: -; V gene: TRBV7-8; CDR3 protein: CASSLAQGPNYGYTF; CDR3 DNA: TGTGCCAGCAGCTTAGCCCAGGGGCCTAACTATGGCTACACCTTC
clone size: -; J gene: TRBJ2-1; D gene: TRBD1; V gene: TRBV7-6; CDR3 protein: CASSLAPGGNEQFF; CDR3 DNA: TGTGCCAGCAGCTTAGCTCCAGGGGGTAATGAGCAGTTCTTC
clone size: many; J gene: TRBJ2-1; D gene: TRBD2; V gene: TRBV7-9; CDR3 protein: CASSLLAGEEQFF; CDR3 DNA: TGTGCCAGCAGCTTACTAGCGGGGGAGGAGCAGTTCTTC
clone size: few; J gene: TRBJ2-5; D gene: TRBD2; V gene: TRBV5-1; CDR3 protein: CASSYKTSGGETQYF; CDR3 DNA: TGCGCCAGCAGCTATAAGACTAGCGGGGGAGAGACCCAGTACTTC